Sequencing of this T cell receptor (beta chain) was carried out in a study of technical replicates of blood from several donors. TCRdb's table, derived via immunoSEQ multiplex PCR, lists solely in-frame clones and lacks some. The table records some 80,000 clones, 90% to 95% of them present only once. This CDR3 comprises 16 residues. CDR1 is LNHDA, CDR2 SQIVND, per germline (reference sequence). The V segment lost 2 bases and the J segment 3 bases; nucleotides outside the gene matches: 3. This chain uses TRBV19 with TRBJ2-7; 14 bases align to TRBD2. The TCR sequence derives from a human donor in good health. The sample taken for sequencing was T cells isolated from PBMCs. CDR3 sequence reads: CASSIPGLAGVYEQYF. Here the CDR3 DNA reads TGTGCCAGTAGTATACCGGGACTAGCGGGAGTCTACGAGCAGTACTTC.